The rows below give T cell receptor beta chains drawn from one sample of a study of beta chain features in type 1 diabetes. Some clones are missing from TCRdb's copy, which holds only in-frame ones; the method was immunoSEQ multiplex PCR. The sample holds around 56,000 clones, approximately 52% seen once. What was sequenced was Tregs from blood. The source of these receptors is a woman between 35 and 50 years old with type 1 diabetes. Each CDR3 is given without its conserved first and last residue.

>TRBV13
ASNSGDSYSGEQY
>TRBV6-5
ASTPTGRGNQPQH
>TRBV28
ASSFLGFGGEAF
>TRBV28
ASSSYRVPYEQY
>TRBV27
ASRPMPLSLPDTQY
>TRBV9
ASSVVGGAYNEQF
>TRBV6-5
ASTLRRFPGNEQF
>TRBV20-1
SALLGGEAF
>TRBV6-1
ASSQRESYNEQF
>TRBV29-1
SVPGLDDNEQF
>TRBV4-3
ASSGRQGQGETQY
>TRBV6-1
ASRGRAGETQY
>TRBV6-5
ASSYLTGTDNTEAF
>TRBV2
ASRLDRTYEQY
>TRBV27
ASSLSSNQPQH
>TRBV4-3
ASTPGHSGGTEAF
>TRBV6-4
ASSDSPGVGGYT
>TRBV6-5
ASSYGAATYEQY
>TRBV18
ASSERARGYT
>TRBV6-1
ASSDEGVSSYEQY
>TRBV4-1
ASRYRGRAGELF
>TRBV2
ASTALAASSQETQY
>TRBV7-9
ASSPPGTGSSGYT
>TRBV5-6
ASSEGTGGRNYEQY
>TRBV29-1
SVETAEAF
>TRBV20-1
SARRDGYT
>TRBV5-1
ASRRGGVETDTQY
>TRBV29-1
SVGIANTEAF
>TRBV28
ASSLWPQNTEAF
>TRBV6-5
ASSYSGGGTYEQY
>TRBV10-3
AISSLQGSEAF
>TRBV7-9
ASSLWGVPSGQRTDTQY
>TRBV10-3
AISKQGNTEAF
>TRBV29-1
SVERWNTEAF
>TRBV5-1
ASSRGVDGEQF
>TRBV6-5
ASSYKGLGTDTQY